Shown below are 10 T cell receptor beta chains from a single sample sequenced in a study of early T cells in non-severe SARS-CoV-2 infection. MiXCR, applied by TCRdb to the 5' RACE reads, yields one record per CDR3 protein. Here the sample spans about 80,000 distinct CDR3 sequences, more than 10% being singletons. The source material was whole blood, sampled at baseline. The receptors here all came from an adult who was a healthcare worker with PCR-confirmed SARS-CoV-2 infection or an uninfected control (not recorded which). The donor label of this sample is uncertain.

The sample holds many counts of this clonotype. The chain has TRBV29-1 and TRBJ1-1; 8 bases fit TRBD1. The CDR3 totals 12 residues. The V gene's germline CDR1 is SQVTM and CDR2 ANQGSEA. With 6 bases clipped from V and 4 bases from J, the junction kept 4 bases outside the gene matches. The CDR3 nucleotides read TGCAGCGTCGACAGGGGAAGCACTGAAGCTTTCTTT. Translating it yields CSVDRGSTEAFF.

This clonotype was counted ten times or more. CDR3 DNA: TGTGCCATCAAGGTGGCGGACAGCCAGGCGGATACGCAGTATTTT. Its protein is CAIKVADSQADTQYF. The chain carries TRBV10-3 and TRBJ2-3, with a weak D call TRBD1 (6 bases). Germline V gene lookup returns CDR1 ENHRY and CDR2 SYGVKD. The CDR3 runs 15 residues. Between the trimmed V and J ends, which lost 7 bases and 6 bases, there was a span of 20 bases.

There are many counts of this clonotype. The genes are TRBV7-3 and TRBJ2-1, with 8 positions matching TRBD1. V shed 5 bases and J 0 bases; nucleotides not matched to a gene: 9. Germline V CDR1 and CDR2: SGHTA, FQGTGA. The CDR3 spans 17 residues. CDR3 sequence: CASSTWTGRSSYNEQFF. DNA of the CDR3: TGTGCCAGCAGCACTTGGACAGGGAGAAGCTCCTACAATGAGCAGTTCTTC. The full variable domain, in which reference TRBV7-3 and TRBJ2-1 provide the parts outside the CDR3, is GAGVSQTPSNKVTEKGKYVELRCDPISGHTALYWYRQSLGQGPEFLIYFQGTGAADDSGLPNDRFFAVRPEGSVSTLKIQRTERGDSAVYLCASSTWTGRSSYNEQFFGPGTRLTVL.

Many counts were recorded for this clonotype. The rearrangement uses TRBV7-8 and TRBJ1-2, with 9 bases that match TRBD1. Germline assignment: CDR1 SGHVS and CDR2 FQNEAQ. Trimming cost V 5 bases and J 8 bases; bases outside gene matches: 9. This CDR3 is built from 14 residues. The CDR3 nucleotides read TGTGCCAGCAGCCCAGGGACAGGGTGGGGCGGCTACACCTTC. Its translation: CASSPGTGWGGYTF. Filled out from reference TRBV7-8 and TRBJ1-2, the complete variable domain reads GAGVSQSPRYKVAKRGQDVALRCDPISGHVSLFWYQQALGQGPEFLTYFQNEAQLDKSGLPSDRFFAERPEGSVSTLKIQRTQQEDSAVYLCASSPGTGWGGYTFGSGTRLTVV.

This clonotype appeared a few times. CDR3 in amino acids: CASSLGQSSYEQYF. Written as DNA, the CDR3 is TGCGCCAGCAGCCTTGGACAGAGCTCCTACGAGCAGTACTTC. This rearrangement joins TRBV5-1 to TRBJ2-7; D is perhaps TRBD1 (6 bases). The CDR3 has 14 residues. Germline CDR1 is SGHRS and CDR2 is YFSETQ. V lost 4 bases and J lost 0, with 11 bases in between.

This chain connects TRBV5-5 to TRBJ2-7; D assignment may be TRBD1 or TRBD2 (5 bases each). Trimming cost V 4 bases and J 0 bases, with 14 bases left between them. Per the germline V gene, CDR1 is SGHKS and CDR2 is YYEKEE (reference sequence). CDR3 length equals 15 residues. CDR3 sequence (DNA): TGTGCCAGCAGCCCCCTTGAGGGGCTCTCCTACGAGCAGTACTTC. It encodes CASSPLEGLSYEQYF.

The V gene is TRBV4-3, the J gene TRBJ2-2; no firm D call. Germline CDR1 is LGHNA and CDR2 is YSLEER. The CDR3 is made up of 14 amino acids. Trimming took off 2 bases at V and 3 bases at J, with 7 bases between the two ends. The CDR3 region has the DNA TGCGCCAGCAGCCAACAACTCTACACCGGGGAGCTGTTTTTT. Translating gives CASSQQLYTGELFF.

The sample holds a few counts of this clonotype. The chain couples TRBV4-1 to TRBJ2-7; a weak D match, TRBD1 (6 bases). Germline V gene data show CDR1 as MGHRA and CDR2 as YSYEKL. V lost 0 bases, J lost 3 bases, and 6 bases lay in between. The CDR3 extends over 13 amino acids. The DNA of the CDR3 is TGCGCCAGCAGCCAAGACAGGGGCTACGAGCAGTACTTC. Residues: CASSQDRGYEQYF.

This clonotype has at least ten counts. The chain links TRBV7-6 to TRBJ2-2, with 13 nucleotides matching TRBD2. The V and J ends lost 1 base and 5 bases, in that order; junction bases with no gene match: 7. Germline CDR1 is SGHVS and CDR2 is FNYEAQ. CDR3 size: 18 residues. This CDR3 is CASSLGTSGSRGTGELFF. The CDR3 nucleotides read TGTGCCAGCAGCTTAGGGACTAGCGGGAGCCGGGGGACCGGGGAGCTGTTTTTT.

At least ten counts were recorded for this clonotype. This sequence joins TRBV2 and TRBJ2-3; D is unresolved. CDR3 length equals 14 residues. Trimming took off 11 bases at V and 2 bases at J, with 17 bases between the two ends. Germline values: CDR1 SNHLY, CDR2 FYNNEI. The CDR3 region has the DNA TGTGCCTCGGTGGGGTCTCTGGTCACAGATACGCAGTATTTT. Its translation: CASVGSLVTDTQYF.